The text below deals with one T cell receptor beta chain. This clone was observed a few times. Its binding antigen is unknown. Base qualities are not provided; no much larger clone lies one nucleotide away. This specimen comes from a study of shared clonotypes between healthy human individuals (dated by TCRdb to between 2020 and 2021). At the level of the whole study: A couple of women and a few men aged 18 to 49 years were included in the cohort. To increase sequencing depth and limit assay-specific biases, TCR repertoire library preparation and sequencing were carried out by different laboratories using diverse techniques. Between about 0.8 and 8.9 billion PBMCs per donor were obtained by leukapheresis. The study deeply sequenced blood TCR repertoires of five healthy adults to estimate repertoire size and the extent of clonotype sharing between individuals. For each donor, CD4 naive and CD4 memory were each given three plates, CD8 naive was given two plates, and CD8 memory was given one plate.

V lost 6 bases and J lost 7 bases, and the count of bases not matched to a germline gene is 8. The germline V gene yields SNHLY for CDR1 and FYNNEI for CDR2. From cysteine to phenylalanine, the CDR3 is 14 amino acids long. The retained sequence is limited to the CDR3, 42 bases, with the frame set at the first base. On the study overall, not on this receptor specifically: Only blood was sampled, and tissue TCR repertoires likely differ from those in blood. Higher generation probabilities were observed for clonotypes shared by all four sorted-subset donors than for non-shared clonotypes. Because the study included a small number of donors, the genetic and exposure-history diversity represented was limited. Across a few donors, approximately 5% of naive CD4, approximately 3.5% of naive CD8, 2% to 2.5% of memory CD4, and around 0.4% of memory CD8 clonotypes were shared. Larger estimated clonotype richness was generally found for naive subsets than for memory subsets. Incomplete sequencing was indicated by rarefaction of sorted-subset datasets, despite the large sequencing depth. Based on pairwise subsampling, the degree of clonotype sharing among donors was expected to be affected by sequencing depth.

Using the deep immunoSEQ assay, TCR CDR3 regions were amplified from genomic DNA by multiplex PCR. Extracted genomic DNA from each cell subset was spread evenly across all wells of several immunoSEQ 96-well plates, with each plate serving as a replicate. For sorted subsets, 150 to 200 ng genomic DNA, equal to some 30,000 T cell genomes, was loaded into each replicate PCR. Purified libraries were quantified with a Qubit 3.0 fluorometer, sized on a Bioanalyzer 2100, and re-quantified with the KAPA Library Quantification kit. Every immunoSEQ 96-well plate was sequenced on a dedicated single-read 150-cycle Illumina NextSeq 550 flow cell. The paper's processing steps were these. Because the immunoSEQ output included only junctional sequences and no quality scores, the filtering could not be the same as the filtering used for full-length reads. Sequences were annotated with PyIR, a Python wrapper for IgBLAST v1.9, using IMGT germline references to assign V/J genes and CDR3. Any read was removed if the V/J assignment was weak (E-value above 1e-6), the CDR3 was missing, or the read contained stop codons, out-of-frame junctions, or ambiguous translated residues. V3J clonotypes were defined by identical inferred V gene, J gene, and CDR3 amino acid sequence. Percentage overlap between repertoires was computed as shared unique clonotypes divided by the size of the smaller repertoire. Richness of each repertoire was evaluated using RTK rarefaction, the Chao1 estimator, and Recon v2.1 estimates of unobserved clonotypes. OLGA was used to compute generation probabilities for all TCRbeta clonotypes that the gDNA method yielded from four donors. The clones in this table, taken by TCRdb from immuneACCESS, are in-frame only. Not every clone is retained; where verified, under half of the shortfall comes from an unresolved V gene, and the cause of the rest is unknown. D and trimming were read from the DNA, whereas the V and J calls and clone size are those reported in that table. Across this sample there are some 2 million clones, with about 95% seen only once. The leading ten clones occupy 1% to 1.3% of the sample.

CD8 naive samples were CD45RO-negative cells positively selected for CCR7, giving a CD45RA+CCR7+ population that excluded TemRA cells. Donors were healthy HIV-negative adults with no recently reported acute infections or vaccinations. All donors were Caucasian adults living in Nashville, Tennessee, USA. After blood collection by leukapheresis, PBMCs were isolated using Ficoll-Histopaque density gradient centrifugation and then cryopreserved in the vapor phase of liquid nitrogen. Analytical flow cytometry was used to check the purity and quantity of every magnetically sorted T cell population. Genomic DNA was isolated from every sorted fraction and measured by UV absorbance on a Nanodrop 2000c.

This receptor was taken from a man aged 18-30 years in good health. Sequenced sample: naive CD8+ T cells sorted from blood. The cell subset or site label, as the study defines it: CD45RA+CCR7+. The chain is made from TRBV2 and TRBJ1-4; 7 bases in the middle match TRBD1. The CDR3 reads CASRAGTVAEKLFF. The sequence in DNA is TGTGCCAGCAGAGCCGGGACAGTCGCTGAAAAACTGTTTTTT.